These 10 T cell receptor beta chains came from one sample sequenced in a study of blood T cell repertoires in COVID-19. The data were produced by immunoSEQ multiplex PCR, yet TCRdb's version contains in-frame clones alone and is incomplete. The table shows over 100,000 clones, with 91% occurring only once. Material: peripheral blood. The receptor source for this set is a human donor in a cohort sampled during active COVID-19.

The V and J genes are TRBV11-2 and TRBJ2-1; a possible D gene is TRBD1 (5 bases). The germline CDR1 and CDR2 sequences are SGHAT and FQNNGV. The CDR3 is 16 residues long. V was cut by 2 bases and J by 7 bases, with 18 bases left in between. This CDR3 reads CASSLFGQKSLNEQFF. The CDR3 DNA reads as TGTGCCAGCAGCTTATTCGGACAAAAGAGCCTTAATGAGCAGTTCTTC.

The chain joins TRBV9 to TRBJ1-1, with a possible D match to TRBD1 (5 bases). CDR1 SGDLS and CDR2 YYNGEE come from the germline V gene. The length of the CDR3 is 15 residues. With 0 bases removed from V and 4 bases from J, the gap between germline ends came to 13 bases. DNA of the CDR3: TGTGCCAGCAGCGTAGATGCAGGGTTCAGCACTGAAGCTTTCTTT. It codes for CASSVDAGFSTEAFF.

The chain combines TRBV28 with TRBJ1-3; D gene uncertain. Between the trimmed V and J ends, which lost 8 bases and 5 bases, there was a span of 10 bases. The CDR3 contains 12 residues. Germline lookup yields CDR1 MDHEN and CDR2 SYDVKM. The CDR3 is CASGSGRNTIYF. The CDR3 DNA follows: TGTGCCAGCGGATCAGGTCGAAACACCATATATTTT.

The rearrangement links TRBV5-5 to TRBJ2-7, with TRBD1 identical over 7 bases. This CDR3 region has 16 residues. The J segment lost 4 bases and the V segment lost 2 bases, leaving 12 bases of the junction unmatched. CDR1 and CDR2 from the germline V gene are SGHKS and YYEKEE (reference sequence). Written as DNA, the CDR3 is TGTGCCAGCAGCTTTTTCGTTGAGACAGGGTCGTACGAGCAGTACTTC. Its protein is CASSFFVETGSYEQYF.

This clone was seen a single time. The CDR3 DNA reads as TGTGCCAGCTCCGGACAGGGTGATTTGGATACGCAGTATTTT. Protein sequence: CASSGQGDLDTQYF. The chain has TRBV11-2 and TRBJ2-3, with 8 bases that match TRBD1. The ends lost 8 bases at V and 6 bases at J; junction bases unmatched: 10. Germline CDR1 SGHAT, CDR2 FQNNGV. The CDR3 covers 14 residues.

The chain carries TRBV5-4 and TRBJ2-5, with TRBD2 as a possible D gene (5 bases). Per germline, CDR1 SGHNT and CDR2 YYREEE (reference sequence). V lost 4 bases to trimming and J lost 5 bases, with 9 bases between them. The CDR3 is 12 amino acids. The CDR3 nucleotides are TGTGCCAGCAGCCCCCGAGGGGAGACCCAGTACTTC. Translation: CASSPRGETQYF.

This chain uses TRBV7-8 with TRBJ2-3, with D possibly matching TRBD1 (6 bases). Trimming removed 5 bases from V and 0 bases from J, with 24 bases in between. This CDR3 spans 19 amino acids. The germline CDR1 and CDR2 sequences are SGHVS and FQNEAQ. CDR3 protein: CASSPYHREKSSSTDTQYF. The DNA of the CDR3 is TGTGCCAGCAGCCCGTATCACAGGGAAAAGAGCTCTAGCACAGATACGCAGTATTTT.

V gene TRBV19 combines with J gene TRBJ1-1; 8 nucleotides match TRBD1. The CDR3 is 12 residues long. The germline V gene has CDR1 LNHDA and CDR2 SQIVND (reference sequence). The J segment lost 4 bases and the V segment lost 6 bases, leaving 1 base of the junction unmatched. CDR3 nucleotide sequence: TGTGCCAGTAGGACAGGGGTCACTGAAGCTTTCTTT. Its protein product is CASRTGVTEAFF.

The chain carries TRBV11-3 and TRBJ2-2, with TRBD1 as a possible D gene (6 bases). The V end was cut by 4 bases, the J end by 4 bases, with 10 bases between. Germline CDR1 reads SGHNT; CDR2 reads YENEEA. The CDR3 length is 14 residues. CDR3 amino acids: CASSSQGPTGELFF. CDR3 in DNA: TGTGCCAGCAGCTCCCAGGGGCCCACCGGGGAGCTGTTTTTT.

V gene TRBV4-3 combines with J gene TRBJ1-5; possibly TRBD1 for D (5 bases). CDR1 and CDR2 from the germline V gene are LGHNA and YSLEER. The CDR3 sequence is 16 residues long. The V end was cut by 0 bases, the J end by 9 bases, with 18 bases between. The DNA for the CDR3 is TGCGCCAGCAGCCAAGATGGTGGAACAGGCCAAGGGCCCCAGCATTTT. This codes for CASSQDGGTGQGPQHF.